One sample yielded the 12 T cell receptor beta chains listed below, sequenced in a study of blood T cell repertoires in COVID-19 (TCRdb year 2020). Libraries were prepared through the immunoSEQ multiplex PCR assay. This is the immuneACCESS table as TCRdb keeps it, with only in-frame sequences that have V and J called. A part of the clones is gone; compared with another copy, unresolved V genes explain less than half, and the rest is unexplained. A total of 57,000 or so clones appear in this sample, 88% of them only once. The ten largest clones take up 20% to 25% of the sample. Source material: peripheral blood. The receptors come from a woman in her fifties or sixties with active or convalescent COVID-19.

CDR3 protein: CASSEPARLAVPMGRHYEQYF. DNA for the CDR3: TGTGCCAGCAGTGAACCGGCTCGTCTAGCGGTACCAATGGGCCGACACTACGAGCAGTACTTC. The rearrangement links TRBV2 to TRBJ2-7, with 7 nucleotides matching TRBD2. V was clipped by 2 bases and J by 3 bases; unmatched bases: 25. The CDR3 covers 21 residues. CDR1 and CDR2 from the germline V gene are SNHLY and FYNNEI.

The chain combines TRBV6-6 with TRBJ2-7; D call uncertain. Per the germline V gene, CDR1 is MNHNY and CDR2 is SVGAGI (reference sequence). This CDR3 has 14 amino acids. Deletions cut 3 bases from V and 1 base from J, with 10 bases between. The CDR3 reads CASSYTSGSYEQYF. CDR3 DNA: TGTGCCAGCAGTTATACGTCGGGTTCCTACGAGCAGTACTTC.

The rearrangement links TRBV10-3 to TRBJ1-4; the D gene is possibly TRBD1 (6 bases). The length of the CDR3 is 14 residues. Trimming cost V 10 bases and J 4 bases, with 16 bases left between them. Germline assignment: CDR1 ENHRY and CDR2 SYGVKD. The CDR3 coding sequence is TGTGCCAGCATGAGGGGGTCGGGTAATGAAAAACTGTTTTTT. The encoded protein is CASMRGSGNEKLFF.

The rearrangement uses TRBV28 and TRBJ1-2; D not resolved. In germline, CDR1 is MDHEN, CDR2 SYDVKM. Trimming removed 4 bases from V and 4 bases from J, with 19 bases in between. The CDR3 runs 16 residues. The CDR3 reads CASSSSPGGSTYGYTF. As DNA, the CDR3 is TGTGCCAGCAGTTCCAGCCCGGGAGGGTCAACCTATGGCTACACCTTC.

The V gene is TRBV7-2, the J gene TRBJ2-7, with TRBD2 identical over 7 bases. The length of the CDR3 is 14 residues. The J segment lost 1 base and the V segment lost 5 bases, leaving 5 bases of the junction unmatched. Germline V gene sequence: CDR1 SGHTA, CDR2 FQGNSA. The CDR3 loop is CASSLQRGSYEQYF. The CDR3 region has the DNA TGTGCCAGCAGCCTCCAGCGGGGATCCTACGAGCAGTACTTC.

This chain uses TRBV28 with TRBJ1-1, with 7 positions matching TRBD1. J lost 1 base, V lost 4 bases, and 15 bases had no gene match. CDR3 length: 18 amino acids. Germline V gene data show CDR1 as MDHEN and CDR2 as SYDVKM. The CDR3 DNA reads TGTGCCAGCAGTTCCGTGGAGAAAAACAGGGGCCAGAACACTGAAGCTTTCTTT. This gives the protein CASSSVEKNRGQNTEAFF.

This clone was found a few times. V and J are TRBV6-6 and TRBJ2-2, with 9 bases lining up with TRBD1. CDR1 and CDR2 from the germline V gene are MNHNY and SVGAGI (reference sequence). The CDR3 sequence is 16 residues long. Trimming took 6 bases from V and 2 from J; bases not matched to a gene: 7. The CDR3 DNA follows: TGTGCCAGCAGCCTCACAGGGGGCTTAAACACCGGGGAGCTGTTTTTT. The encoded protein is CASSLTGGLNTGELFF.

The chain's CDR3 is CASSSPPTGNTEAFF. CDR3 DNA: TGTGCCAGTAGTTCTCCACCAACAGGGAACACTGAAGCTTTCTTT. V is TRBV19 and J is TRBJ1-1; tentatively, D is TRBD1 (5 bases). Trimming removed 5 bases at V and 1 base at J, with 14 bases between. The CDR3 covers 15 residues. Germline V gene data show CDR1 as LNHDA and CDR2 as SQIVND (reference sequence).

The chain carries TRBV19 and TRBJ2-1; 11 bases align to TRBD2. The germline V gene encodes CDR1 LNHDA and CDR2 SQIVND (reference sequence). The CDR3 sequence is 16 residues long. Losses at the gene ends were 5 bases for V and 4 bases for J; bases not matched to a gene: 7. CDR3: CASSAGGLAGYNEQFF. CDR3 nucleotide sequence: TGTGCCAGTAGTGCGGGAGGACTAGCGGGTTACAATGAGCAGTTCTTC.

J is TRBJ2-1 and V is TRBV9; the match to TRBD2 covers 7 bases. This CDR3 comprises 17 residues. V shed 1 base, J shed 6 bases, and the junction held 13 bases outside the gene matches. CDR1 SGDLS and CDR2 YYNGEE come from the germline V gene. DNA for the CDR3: TGTGCCAGCAGCGTAAGTGTCGGGACTAAGGGACTCAATGAGCAGTTCTTC. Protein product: CASSVSVGTKGLNEQFF. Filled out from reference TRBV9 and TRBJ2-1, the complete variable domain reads DSGVTQTPKHLITATGQRVTLRCSPRSGDLSVYWYQQSLDQGLQFLIQYYNGEERAKGNILERFSAQQFPDLHSELNLSSLELGDSALYFCASSVSVGTKGLNEQFFGPGTRLTVL.

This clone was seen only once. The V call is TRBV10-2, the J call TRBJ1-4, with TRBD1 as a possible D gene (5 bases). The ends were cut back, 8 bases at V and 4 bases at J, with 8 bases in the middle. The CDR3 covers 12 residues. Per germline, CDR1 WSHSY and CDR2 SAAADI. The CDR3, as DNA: TGCGCCAGCCGACAGCTTAATGAAAAACTGTTTTTT. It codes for CASRQLNEKLFF.

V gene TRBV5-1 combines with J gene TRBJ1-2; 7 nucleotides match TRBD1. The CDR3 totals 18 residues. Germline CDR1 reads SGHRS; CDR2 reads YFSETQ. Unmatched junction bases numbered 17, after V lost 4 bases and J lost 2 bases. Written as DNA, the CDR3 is TGCGCCAGCAGCCGCGACAGGGTAAAGAGCTTCCCAAACTATGGCTACACCTTC. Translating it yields CASSRDRVKSFPNYGYTF.